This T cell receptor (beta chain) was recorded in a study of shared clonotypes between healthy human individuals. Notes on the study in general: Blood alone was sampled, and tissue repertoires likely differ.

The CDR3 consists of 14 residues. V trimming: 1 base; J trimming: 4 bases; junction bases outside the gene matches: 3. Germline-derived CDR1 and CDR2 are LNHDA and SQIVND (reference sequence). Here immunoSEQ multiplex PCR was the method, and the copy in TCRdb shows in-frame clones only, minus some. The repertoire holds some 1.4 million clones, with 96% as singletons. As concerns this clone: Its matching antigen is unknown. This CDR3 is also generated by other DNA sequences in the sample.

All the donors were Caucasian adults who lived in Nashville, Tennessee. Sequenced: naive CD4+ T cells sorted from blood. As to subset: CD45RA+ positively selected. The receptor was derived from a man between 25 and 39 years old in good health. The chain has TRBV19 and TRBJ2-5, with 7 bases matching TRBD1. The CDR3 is CASSIGGGAETQYF. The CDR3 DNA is TGTGCCAGTAGTATAGGAGGGGGCGCAGAGACCCAGTACTTC.